Listed here are 32 T cell receptor beta chains from one sample, sequenced in a study of TIL therapy for anti-PD-1-resistant metastatic lung cancer. Indicated time point: pre-treatment sample, taken before nivolumab and TIL therapy. The libraries were made with immunoSEQ v3. TCRdb keeps only in-frame clones here, not all; method: immunoSEQ multiplex PCR. The sample consists of 60,000 or so clones, about two thirds of them appearing once. The source was blood, collected at baseline. The source is a person between 30 and 79 years old with non-small cell lung cancer.

The chain combines TRBV5-1 with TRBJ1-2; D perhaps matches TRBD1 (6 bases). V gave up 3 bases and J gave up 7 bases, with 16 bases separating them. The CDR3 is 14 residues long. Germline V CDR1 and CDR2: SGHRS, YFSETQ. This CDR3 is CASSSTGFSSGYTF. For the CDR3, the DNA is TGCGCCAGCAGCTCCACAGGGTTTTCTTCTGGCTACACCTTC.

The chain employs TRBV4-3 and TRBJ2-1; perhaps TRBD2 as D (6 bases). In germline, CDR1 is LGHNA, CDR2 YSLEER. The CDR3 has 16 residues. Trimming shortened V by 0 bases and J by 9 bases, and 18 bases separated the two germline ends. This CDR3 reads CASSQDVGGIGAEQFF. The CDR3 nucleotides are TGCGCCAGCAGCCAAGATGTAGGCGGGATTGGGGCTGAGCAGTTCTTC.

A note on this clone: Additional DNA sequences in this sample encode the identical CDR3. This sequence joins TRBV7-8 and TRBJ2-7, with no clear D. V shed 2 bases and J shed 1 base, with 15 bases lying between them. The CDR3 extends over 16 amino acids. Germline values: CDR1 SGHVS, CDR2 FQNEAQ. The chain's CDR3 is CASSLSIGLGSYEQYF. For the CDR3, the DNA is TGTGCCAGCAGCTTAAGTATCGGATTAGGTTCCTACGAGCAGTACTTC.

The gene calls are TRBV28 and TRBJ1-1, with 8 bases identical to TRBD1. The CDR3 totals 15 residues. Germline V CDR1 and CDR2: MDHEN, SYDVKM. V dropped 4 bases and J dropped 3; count of bases not matched to a gene: 7. CDR3 residues: CASSSPHRGDTEAFF. CDR3 bases: TGTGCCAGCAGTTCCCCCCACAGGGGGGACACTGAAGCTTTCTTT.

The J gene is TRBJ2-2, the V gene TRBV30, with TRBD1 matching 7 bases. Germline CDR1 and CDR2: GTSNPN and SVGIG (reference sequence). V dropped 6 bases and J dropped 4; count of bases not matched to a gene: 8. The CDR3 runs to 14 residues. As DNA, the CDR3 is TGTGCCTGTTTAGGGGGCGCTGGCACCGGGGAGCTGTTTTTT. Amino acid sequence: CACLGGAGTGELFF.

Only a few counts were recorded for this clone. J is TRBJ2-2 and V is TRBV5-1; 7 bases are shared with TRBD1. The germline V gene encodes CDR1 SGHRS and CDR2 YFSETQ. The V gene end was trimmed by 3 bases and the J gene end by 6 bases; junction bases not matched to a gene: 5. There are 14 residues in the CDR3. The CDR3 bases are TGCGCCAGCAGCTCCCGACAGGGTCCCGGGGAGCTGTTTTTT. It specifies CASSSRQGPGELFF.

The rearrangement uses TRBV25-1 and TRBJ1-2; tentatively, D is TRBD1 (5 bases). Germline loops: CDR1 MGHDK, CDR2 SYGVNS. This CDR3 spans 17 amino acids. V lost 8 bases, J lost 2 bases, and 24 bases lay in between. The CDR3, as DNA: TGTGCCAGCGGGGGAAGGACGGCTGTAAGGACCAACTATGGCTACACCTTC. It yields the protein CASGGRTAVRTNYGYTF.

This chain joins TRBV4-1 and TRBJ1-1, with D tentatively TRBD1 (6 bases). The CDR3 covers 15 residues. V shed 1 base and J shed 7 bases, with 16 bases lying between them. The germline gives CDR1 MGHRA, CDR2 YSYEKL. CDR3 DNA sequence: TGCGCCAGCAGCCAAGGGACTTGGGACACCGGTGAAGCTTTCTTT. It codes for CASSQGTWDTGEAFF.

V and J are TRBV2 and TRBJ2-3, with TRBD2 identical over 7 bases. Germline V lookup: CDR1 SNHLY, CDR2 FYNNEI. This CDR3 comprises 12 residues. V was clipped by 8 bases and J by 5 bases; unmatched bases: 4. DNA of the CDR3: TGTGCCAGCTCGGCGGGGGAAGATACGCAGTATTTT. The encoded protein is CASSAGEDTQYF.

The gene calls are TRBV5-1 and TRBJ2-3; TRBD2 agrees at 10 bases. J lost 2 bases, V lost 1 base, and 4 bases had no gene match. The CDR3 has 16 amino acids. The germline V gene has CDR1 SGHRS and CDR2 YFSETQ. CDR3 region: CASSLPSGGVTDTQYF. Here the CDR3 DNA reads TGCGCCAGCAGCTTGCCTAGCGGGGGAGTCACAGATACGCAGTATTTT.

The chain recombines TRBV10-3 with TRBJ1-2; 8 nucleotides match TRBD1. Germline V gene sequence: CDR1 ENHRY, CDR2 SYGVKD. The CDR3 consists of 15 residues. The V and J ends lost 0 bases and 4 bases, in that order; junction bases with no gene match: 4. CDR3 in DNA: TGTGCCATCAGTGAGTCGGACAGGGCGGGCTATGGCTACACCTTC. This codes for CAISESDRAGYGYTF.

This chain links TRBV4-1 with TRBJ2-2; possible D gene TRBD1, 6 bases. Trimming took off 0 bases at V and 0 bases at J, with 11 bases between the two ends. The CDR3 loop spans 17 amino acids. Germline V CDR1 and CDR2: MGHRA, YSYEKL. The CDR3 spells CASSQELSGANTGELFF. DNA of the CDR3: TGCGCCAGCAGCCAAGAGTTGTCAGGGGCGAACACCGGGGAGCTGTTTTTT.

J is TRBJ2-1 and V is TRBV27; 8 bases match TRBD2. Per germline, CDR1 MNHEY and CDR2 SMNVEV (reference sequence). The CDR3 sequence is 17 residues long. V dropped 4 bases and J dropped 7; count of bases not matched to a gene: 15. The CDR3 DNA reads as TGTGCCAGCAGTTCTCAAAATAGCGGGGCGGCTAGAAATGAGCAGTTCTTC. It yields the protein CASSSQNSGAARNEQFF.

This clone was found once. The rearrangement joins TRBV9 to TRBJ1-2; D call uncertain. CDR1 SGDLS and CDR2 YYNGEE come from the germline V gene. CDR3 length equals 14 residues. V was pared by 4 bases and J by 5 bases, with 15 bases between. The CDR3 loop reads CASSPGEGWYGYTF. CDR3 nucleotide sequence: TGTGCCAGCAGCCCCGGCGAGGGATGGTATGGCTACACCTTC.

This clone occurred once. This chain links TRBV4-1 with TRBJ2-2; no clear D gene. Germline V gene sequence: CDR1 MGHRA, CDR2 YSYEKL. Trimming left V 0 bases short and J 5 bases short, with 10 bases between. The CDR3 contains 15 residues. The CDR3 DNA sequence: TGCGCCAGCAGCCAAGATAGTTGGTCTACCGGGGAGCTGTTTTTT. The encoded protein is CASSQDSWSTGELFF.

The chain links TRBV4-1 to TRBJ2-7; D is undetermined. Trimming stripped 3 bases from V and 4 bases from J, with 13 bases between. Per germline, CDR1 MGHRA and CDR2 YSYEKL. This CDR3 spans 14 amino acids. Here the CDR3 DNA reads TGCGCCAGCAGCCAGAACCTGGTGGAATACGAGCAGTACTTC. This codes for CASSQNLVEYEQYF.

The chain is built from TRBV6-5 and TRBJ1-6; D gene unclear. V was shortened by 5 bases and J by 9 bases, with 14 bases between the two germline ends. This CDR3 comprises 14 residues. Looked up from germline, CDR1 is MNHEY and CDR2 is SVGAGI. The CDR3 DNA is TGTGCCAGCAGTCAGGACCCTCGAGGTTCACCCCTCCACTTT. Translation gives CASSQDPRGSPLHF.

This clone was counted a single time. The chain carries TRBV5-4 and TRBJ2-5; no clear D. The germline V and J ends were trimmed by 4 bases and 5 bases, with 6 bases remaining between them. This CDR3 contains 11 residues. The germline V gene has CDR1 SGHNT and CDR2 YYREEE (reference sequence). CDR3 sequence (DNA): TGTGCCAGCAGCGGTGAGGAGACCCAGTACTTC. Amino acids: CASSGEETQYF.

This rearrangement joins TRBV18 to TRBJ2-5; D tentatively reads TRBD1 or TRBD2 (5 bases each). Germline values: CDR1 KGHSH, CDR2 LQKENI. V was clipped by 3 bases and J by 4 bases, with 15 bases between them. The CDR3 length is 15 residues. The CDR3 sequence is CASSPRDRAGETQYF. DNA of the CDR3: TGTGCCAGCTCACCTCGGGACCGAGCAGGAGAGACCCAGTACTTC.

This clone was seen only a few times. This rearrangement joins TRBV5-1 to TRBJ1-2, with D uncertain. Germline CDR1 SGHRS, CDR2 YFSETQ. The V and J ends lost 0 bases and 0 bases respectively, with 9 bases between them. The CDR3 sequence is 15 residues long. CDR3 protein: CASSLGQPANYGYTF. DNA for the CDR3: TGCGCCAGCAGCTTGGGTCAGCCTGCTAACTATGGCTACACCTTC. Looking up the rest from reference TRBV5-1 and TRBJ1-2 gives the full variable domain: KAGVTQTPRYLIKTRGQQVTLSCSPISGHRSVSWYQQTPGQGLQFLFEYFSETQRNKGNFPGRFSGRQFSNSRSEMNVSTLELGDSALYLCASSLGQPANYGYTFGSGTRLTVV.

To note about this clone: The DNA is left out, because the CDR3 cannot be placed on it with certainty; the CDR3 is given as TCRdb lists it. The chain combines TRBV6-5 with TRBJ2-2; the table names TRBD1, a call not compared with the DNA. Germline CDR1 reads MNHEY; CDR2 reads SVGAGI. The CDR3 is made up of 14 amino acids, end residues included. CDR3: CASSLTFGAGELFF.

The V call is TRBV5-1, the J call TRBJ2-7; D unclear. The CDR3 runs 14 residues. In germline, CDR1 is SGHRS, CDR2 YFSETQ. Trimming stripped 0 bases from V and 0 bases from J, with 7 bases between. The CDR3 loop is CASSLAGSSYEQYF. The DNA for the CDR3 is TGCGCCAGCAGCTTGGCTGGCAGCTCCTACGAGCAGTACTTC.

The chain combines TRBV11-2 with TRBJ1-1; perhaps TRBD1 as D (6 bases). Trimming removed 0 bases at V and 5 bases at J, with 16 bases between. The germline CDR1 and CDR2 sequences are SGHAT and FQNNGV. This CDR3 contains 16 residues. The CDR3 loop is CASSLDSSARGTEAFF. CDR3 bases: TGTGCCAGCAGCTTAGATTCGTCGGCCAGGGGTACTGAAGCTTTCTTT.

The chain couples TRBV5-1 to TRBJ1-1; D is possibly TRBD1 (5 bases). V was pared by 1 base and J by 7 bases, with 8 bases between. The CDR3 loop spans 12 amino acids. Germline CDR1 SGHRS, CDR2 YFSETQ. The CDR3, as DNA: TGCGCCAGCAGCTTGATGCAGGGTGAAGCTTTCTTT. Its translation: CASSLMQGEAFF.

The chain uses TRBV29-1 and TRBJ1-4; TRBD1 is a possible D gene (6 bases). This CDR3 region has 13 residues. Germline V gives CDR1 SQVTM, CDR2 ANQGSEA. The V gene lost 2 bases and the J gene lost 6 bases, with 10 bases spanning the gap. In DNA form, the CDR3 reads TGCAGCGTTGAAACAGGGTCAGATGAAAAACTGTTTTTT. Protein product: CSVETGSDEKLFF. Looking up the rest from reference TRBV29-1 and TRBJ1-4 gives the full variable domain: SAVISQKPSRDICQRGTSLTIQCQVDSQVTMMFWYRQQPGQSLTLIATANQGSEATYESGFVIDKFPISRPNLTFSTLTVSNMSPEDSSIYLCSVETGSDEKLFFGSGTQLSVL.

The J gene is TRBJ2-1, the V gene TRBV11-2, with 9 bases that match TRBD2. V lost 3 bases, J lost 3 bases, and 6 bases stayed unmatched. The CDR3 covers 16 residues. Looked up from germline, CDR1 is SGHAT and CDR2 is FQNNGV. The CDR3 bases are TGTGCCAGCAGCTTCCAGTCTAGCGGGGTCTACAATGAGCAGTTCTTC. It specifies CASSFQSSGVYNEQFF. Complete variable domain (other parts from reference TRBV11-2 and TRBJ2-1): EAGVAQSPRYKIIEKRQSVAFWCNPISGHATLYWYQQILGQGPKLLIQFQNNGVVDDSQLPKDRFSAERLKGVDSTLKIQPAKLEDSAVYLCASSFQSSGVYNEQFFGPGTRLTVL.

J is TRBJ2-1 and V is TRBV27, with 8 bases lining up with TRBD1. V shed 4 bases and J 3 bases; nucleotides not matched to a gene: 14. CDR3 size: 18 residues. Germline CDR1 MNHEY, CDR2 SMNVEV (reference sequence). CDR3 region: CASSSGTTGGNFYNEQFF. DNA of the CDR3: TGTGCCAGCAGTTCAGGAACTACAGGGGGAAACTTCTACAATGAGCAGTTCTTC.

The chain's CDR3 is CASSAGPTNEKLFF. Here the CDR3 DNA reads TGTGCCAGCAGCGCCGGCCCAACTAATGAAAAACTGTTTTTT. V and J are TRBV11-2 and TRBJ1-4, with unresolved D. Germline CDR1 is SGHAT and CDR2 is FQNNGV. There are 14 residues in the CDR3. The germline V and J ends were trimmed by 5 bases and 0 bases, with 7 bases remaining between them.

The chain recombines TRBV19 with TRBJ2-3; D is unclear. The CDR3 totals 17 residues. V was pared by 5 bases and J by 3 bases, with 21 bases between. In germline, CDR1 is LNHDA, CDR2 SQIVND (reference sequence). As DNA, the CDR3 is TGTGCCAGTAGTCCTATCCCCCAGGCTCTAGGGACAGATACGCAGTATTTT. Translating gives CASSPIPQALGTDTQYF.

J is TRBJ1-5 and V is TRBV28; unclear D gene. V shed 10 bases and J shed 0 bases, with 13 bases lying between them. The CDR3 runs 14 residues. From germline, CDR1 is MDHEN and CDR2 SYDVKM. The CDR3 DNA sequence: TGTGCCACCAAGGGCCCTTTTAGCAATCAGCCCCAGCATTTT. This gives the protein CATKGPFSNQPQHF.

V and J are TRBV5-1 and TRBJ2-1; D is possibly TRBD2 (6 bases). The germline gives CDR1 SGHRS, CDR2 YFSETQ. V lost 4 bases to trimming and J lost 3 bases, with 8 bases between them. This CDR3 has 13 residues. CDR3: CASSRDFYNEQFF. CDR3 in DNA: TGCGCCAGCAGCCGGGACTTCTACAATGAGCAGTTCTTC.

V gene TRBV6-5 combines with J gene TRBJ1-1; D is unclear. The V gene lost 6 bases and the J gene lost 12 bases, with 23 bases spanning the gap. CDR1 is MNHEY and CDR2 is SVGAGI in the germline V gene. The CDR3 is 14 amino acids. The CDR3 is CASSPEGPPSSTFF. Written as DNA, the CDR3 is TGTGCCAGCAGCCCGGAGGGTCCCCCGTCGTCAACTTTCTTT.